These 8 T cell receptor beta chains share one sample of origin, sequenced in a study of blood T cell repertoires in COVID-19. Generated by immunoSEQ multiplex PCR, the TCRdb table keeps only in-frame clones and is missing some. The sample yields about 250,000 clones, about 88% seen once. Specimen: PBMCs or T cells enriched from blood (not recorded which). The receptors were sampled from a woman aged 50 to 60 who had recovered from COVID-19.

The chain joins TRBV7-6 to TRBJ2-7, with a weak D call TRBD2 (5 bases). CDR1 and CDR2 from the germline V gene are SGHVS and FNYEAQ. The CDR3 is 16 amino acids. Trimming shortened V by 1 base and J by 2 bases, and 15 bases separated the two germline ends. In DNA form, the CDR3 reads TGTGCCAGCAGCTTAGAGGTGACTATCAACGCCTACGAGCAGTACTTC. It yields the protein CASSLEVTINAYEQYF.

The rearrangement joins TRBV5-1 to TRBJ2-1, with TRBD2 matching over 14 bases. J was trimmed by 1 base and V by 2 bases; bases with no gene match: 5. CDR1 and CDR2 (germline): SGHRS, YFSETQ. This CDR3 has 18 residues. The CDR3 nucleotides are TGCGCCAGCAGCTTACCGGGACTAGCGGGAGCGTCCTACAATGAGCAGTTCTTC. Amino acid sequence: CASSLPGLAGASYNEQFF.

The chain carries TRBV27 and TRBJ2-1; a weak D match, TRBD2 (6 bases). The CDR3 loop spans 15 amino acids. The germline V gene encodes CDR1 MNHEY and CDR2 SMNVEV (reference sequence). V was cut by 1 base and J by 3 bases, with 10 bases left in between. The DNA of the CDR3 is TGTGCCAGCAGTTTATTGCGGGAAGTCTACAATGAGCAGTTCTTC. Encoded protein: CASSLLREVYNEQFF.

J is TRBJ2-6 and V is TRBV9, with D hard to call. With 3 bases removed from V and 0 bases from J, the gap between germline ends came to 7 bases. Germline CDR1 SGDLS, CDR2 YYNGEE. The CDR3 length is 15 residues. CDR3 sequence reads: CASSAQSSGANVLTF. CDR3 nucleotides: TGTGCCAGCAGCGCACAGAGCTCTGGGGCCAACGTCCTGACTTTC.

This chain connects TRBV5-1 to TRBJ2-1, with D uncertain. This CDR3 region has 16 residues. The V end lost 4 bases, the J end lost 0 bases, and 14 bases lay between the germline ends. Germline assignment: CDR1 SGHRS and CDR2 YFSETQ. CDR3: CASSPSTSVSYNEQFF. Written as DNA, the CDR3 is TGCGCCAGCAGCCCCTCGACCAGCGTCTCCTACAATGAGCAGTTCTTC.

The chain is built from TRBV5-1 and TRBJ2-7, with 7 bases lining up with TRBD2. CDR1 and CDR2 (germline): SGHRS, YFSETQ. Trimming cost V 0 bases and J 3 bases; bases outside gene matches: 6. The CDR3 covers 15 residues. The CDR3 region is CASSLGSGGDYEQYF. The CDR3 bases are TGCGCCAGCAGCTTGGGTTCGGGAGGTGACTACGAGCAGTACTTC.

The V gene is TRBV28, the J gene TRBJ1-1, with TRBD1 matching 8 bases. With 3 bases clipped from V and 4 bases from J, the junction kept 7 bases outside the gene matches. The germline V gene encodes CDR1 MDHEN and CDR2 SYDVKM. CDR3 length: 15 amino acids. For the CDR3, the DNA is TGTGCCAGCAGTTTGGACACAGGGGGAAGCACTGAAGCTTTCTTT. Protein sequence: CASSLDTGGSTEAFF.

The chain recombines TRBV18 with TRBJ2-7; D is unresolved. CDR1 and CDR2 (germline): KGHSH, LQKENI. Trimming cost V 2 bases and J 0 bases, with 11 bases left between them. This CDR3 has 15 amino acids. CDR3 bases: TGTGCCAGCTCACCAAACAGACAAAGCTCCTACGAGCAGTACTTC. Translated: CASSPNRQSSYEQYF.